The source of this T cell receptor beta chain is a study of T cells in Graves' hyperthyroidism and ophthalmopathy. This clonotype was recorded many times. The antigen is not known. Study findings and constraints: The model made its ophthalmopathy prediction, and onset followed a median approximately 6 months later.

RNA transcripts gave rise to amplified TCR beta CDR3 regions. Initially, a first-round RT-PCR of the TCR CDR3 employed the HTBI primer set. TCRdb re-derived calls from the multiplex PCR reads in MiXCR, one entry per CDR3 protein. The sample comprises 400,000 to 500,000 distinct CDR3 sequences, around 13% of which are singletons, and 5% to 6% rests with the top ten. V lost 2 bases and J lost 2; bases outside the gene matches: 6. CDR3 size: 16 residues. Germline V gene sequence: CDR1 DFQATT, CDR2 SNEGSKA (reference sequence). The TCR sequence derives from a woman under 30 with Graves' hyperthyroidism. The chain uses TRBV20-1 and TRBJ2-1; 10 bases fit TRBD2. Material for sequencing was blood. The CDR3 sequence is CSARKRTSGTYNEQFF. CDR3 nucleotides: TGCAGTGCTAGAAAGAGGACTAGCGGAACCTACAATGAGCAGTTCTTC.